The entry below gives a single TCR beta chain sequence along with its context. Some clones are missing from TCRdb's copy, which holds only in-frame ones; the method was immunoSEQ multiplex PCR. The repertoire consists of about 280,000 clones, with roughly nine tenths occurring once and the leading ten covering roughly 6.3%. Researchers sorted participants into cohorts using their self-reported clinical history. The entry originates in a study of blood T cell repertoires in COVID-19. Study context: T cells, B-cell-depleted T cells, or PBMCs supplied cDNA or gDNA.

The germline V gene has CDR1 MNHEY and CDR2 SVGEGT. V was pared by 6 bases and J by 9 bases, with 15 bases between. The CDR3 is 13 residues long. The chain links TRBV6-2 or TRBV6-3 to TRBJ1-5, with a tentative D call TRBD1 (5 bases). The material sequenced was PBMCs or T cells enriched from blood (not recorded which). The sequence was obtained from a woman between 40 and 55 years old who had recovered from COVID-19. The CDR3 protein is CASSLLSGGPQHF. In DNA, the CDR3 is TGTGCCAGCAGCTTACTCTCCGGGGGGCCCCAGCATTTT.